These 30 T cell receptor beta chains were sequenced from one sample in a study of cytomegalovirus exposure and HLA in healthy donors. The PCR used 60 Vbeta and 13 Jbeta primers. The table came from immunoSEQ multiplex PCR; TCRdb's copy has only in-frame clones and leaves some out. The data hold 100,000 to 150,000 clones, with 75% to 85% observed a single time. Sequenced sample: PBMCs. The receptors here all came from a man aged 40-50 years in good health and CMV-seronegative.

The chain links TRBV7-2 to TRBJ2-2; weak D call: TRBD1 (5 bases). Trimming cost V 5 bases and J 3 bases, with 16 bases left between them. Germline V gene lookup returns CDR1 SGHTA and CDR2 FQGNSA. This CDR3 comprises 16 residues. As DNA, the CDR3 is TGTGCCAGCAGCCAAACTCAGGGCCTGTACACCGGGGAGCTGTTTTTT. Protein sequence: CASSQTQGLYTGELFF. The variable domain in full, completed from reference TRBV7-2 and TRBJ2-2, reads GAGVSQSPSNKVTEKGKDVELRCDPISGHTALYWYRQSLGQGLEFLIYFQGNSAPDKSGLPSDRFSAERTGGSVSTLTIQRTQQEDSAVYLCASSQTQGLYTGELFFGEGSRLTVL.

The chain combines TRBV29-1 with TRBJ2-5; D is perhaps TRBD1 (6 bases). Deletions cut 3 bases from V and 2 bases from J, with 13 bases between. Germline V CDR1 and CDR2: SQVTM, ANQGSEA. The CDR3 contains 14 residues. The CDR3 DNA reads TGCAGCGTTGATAGGGCAGGGGAACAAGAGACCCAGTACTTC. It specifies CSVDRAGEQETQYF.

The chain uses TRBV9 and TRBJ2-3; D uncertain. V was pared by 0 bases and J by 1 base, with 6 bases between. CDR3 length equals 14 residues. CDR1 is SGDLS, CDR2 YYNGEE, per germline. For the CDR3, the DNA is TGTGCCAGCAGCGTAGGAGTCGGCACAGATACGCAGTATTTT. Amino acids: CASSVGVGTDTQYF.

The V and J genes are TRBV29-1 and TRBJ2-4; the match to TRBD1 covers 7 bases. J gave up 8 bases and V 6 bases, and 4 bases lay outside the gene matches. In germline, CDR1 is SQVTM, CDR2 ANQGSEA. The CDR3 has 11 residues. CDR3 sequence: CSVGQYDIQYF. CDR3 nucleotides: TGCAGCGTGGGACAGTATGACATTCAGTACTTC.

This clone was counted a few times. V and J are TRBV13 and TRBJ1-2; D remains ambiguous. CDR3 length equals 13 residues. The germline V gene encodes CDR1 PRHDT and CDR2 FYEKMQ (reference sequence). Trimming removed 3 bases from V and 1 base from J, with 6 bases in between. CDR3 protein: CASSLTGNYGYTF. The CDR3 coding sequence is TGTGCCAGCAGCTTGACGGGTAACTATGGCTACACCTTC.

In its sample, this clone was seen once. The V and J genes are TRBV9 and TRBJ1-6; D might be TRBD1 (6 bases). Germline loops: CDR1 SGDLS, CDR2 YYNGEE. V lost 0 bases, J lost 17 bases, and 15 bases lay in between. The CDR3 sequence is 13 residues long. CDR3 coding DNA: TGTGCCAGCAGCGTAGGGGGGGGCGGTCCCTTCCACTTT. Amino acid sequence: CASSVGGGGPFHF.

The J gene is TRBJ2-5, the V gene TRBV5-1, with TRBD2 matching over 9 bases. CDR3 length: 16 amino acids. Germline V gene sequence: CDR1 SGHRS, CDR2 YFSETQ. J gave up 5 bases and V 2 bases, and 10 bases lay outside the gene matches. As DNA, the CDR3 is TGCGCCAGCAGCTTCGCCCCAAGCGGGGGGAGTGAGACCCAGTACTTC. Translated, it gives CASSFAPSGGSETQYF.

CDR3 amino acids: CASSLRETQYF. The CDR3 DNA sequence: TGCGCCAGCAGCCTAAGAGAGACCCAGTACTTC. The chain combines TRBV5-1 with TRBJ2-5, with no clear D. Trimming took off 4 bases at V and 4 bases at J, with 5 bases between the two ends. The CDR3 consists of 11 residues. Germline CDR1 SGHRS, CDR2 YFSETQ.

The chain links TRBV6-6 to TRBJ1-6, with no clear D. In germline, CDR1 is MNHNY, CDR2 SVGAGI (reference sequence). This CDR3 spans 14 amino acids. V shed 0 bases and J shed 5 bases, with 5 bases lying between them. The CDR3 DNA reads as TGTGCCAGCAGTTACTCGGAGAATAATTCACCCCTCCACTTT. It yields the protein CASSYSENNSPLHF.

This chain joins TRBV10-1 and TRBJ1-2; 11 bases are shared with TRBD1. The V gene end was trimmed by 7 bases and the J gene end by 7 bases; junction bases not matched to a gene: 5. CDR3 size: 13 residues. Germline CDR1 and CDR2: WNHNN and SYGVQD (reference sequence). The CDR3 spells CASNPGTGGGYTF. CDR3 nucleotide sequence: TGCGCCAGCAACCCCGGGACAGGGGGTGGCTACACCTTC.

The CDR3 DNA sequence: TGTGCCAGCTCCCACTCTGGGGCCAACGTCCTGACTTTC. This translates into CASSHSGANVLTF. The chain recombines TRBV7-2 with TRBJ2-6; unclear D gene. The CDR3 is made up of 13 amino acids. The germline CDR1 and CDR2 sequences are SGHTA and FQGNSA. With 8 bases removed from V and 0 bases from J, the gap between germline ends came to 5 bases.

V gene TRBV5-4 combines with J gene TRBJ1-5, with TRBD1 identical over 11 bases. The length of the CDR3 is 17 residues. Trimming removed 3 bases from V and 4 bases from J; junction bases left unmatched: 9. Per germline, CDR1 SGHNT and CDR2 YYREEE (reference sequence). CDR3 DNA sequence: TGTGCCAGCAGCTGGGGGGGGGACAGGGGGAGGAATCAGCCCCAGCATTTT. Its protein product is CASSWGGDRGRNQPQHF.

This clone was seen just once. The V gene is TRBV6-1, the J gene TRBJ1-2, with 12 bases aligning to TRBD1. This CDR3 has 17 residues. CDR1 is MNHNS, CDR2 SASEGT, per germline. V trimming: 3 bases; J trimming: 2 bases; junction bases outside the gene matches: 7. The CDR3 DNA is TGTGCCAGCAGTGATCGGGACAGGGGGCGCATAAACTATGGCTACACCTTC. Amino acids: CASSDRDRGRINYGYTF.

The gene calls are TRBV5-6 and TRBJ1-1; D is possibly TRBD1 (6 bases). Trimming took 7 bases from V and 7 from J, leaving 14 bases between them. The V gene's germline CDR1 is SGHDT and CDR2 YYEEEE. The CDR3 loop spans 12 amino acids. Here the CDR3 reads CASGRGISEAFF. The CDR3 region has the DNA TGTGCCAGCGGTAGGGGGATAAGTGAAGCTTTCTTT. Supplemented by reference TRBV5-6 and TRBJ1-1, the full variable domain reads DAGVTQSPTHLIKTRGQQVTLRCSPKSGHDTVSWYQQALGQGPQFIFQYYEEEERQRGNFPDRFSGHQFPNYSSELNVNALLLGDSALYLCASGRGISEAFFGQGTRLTVV.

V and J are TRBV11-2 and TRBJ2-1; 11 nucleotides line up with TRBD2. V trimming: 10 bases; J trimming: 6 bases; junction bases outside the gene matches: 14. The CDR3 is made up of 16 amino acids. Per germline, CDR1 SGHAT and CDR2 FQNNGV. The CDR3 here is CATRASGGLIFNEQFF. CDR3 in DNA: TGTGCCACCCGGGCTAGCGGGGGGCTAATCTTCAATGAGCAGTTCTTC.

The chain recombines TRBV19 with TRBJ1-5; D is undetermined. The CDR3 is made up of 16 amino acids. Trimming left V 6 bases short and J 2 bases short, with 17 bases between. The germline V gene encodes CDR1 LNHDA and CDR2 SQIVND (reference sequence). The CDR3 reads CASRTSPAAGNQPQHF. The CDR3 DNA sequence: TGTGCCAGTAGAACCTCCCCGGCAGCGGGCAATCAGCCCCAGCATTTT.

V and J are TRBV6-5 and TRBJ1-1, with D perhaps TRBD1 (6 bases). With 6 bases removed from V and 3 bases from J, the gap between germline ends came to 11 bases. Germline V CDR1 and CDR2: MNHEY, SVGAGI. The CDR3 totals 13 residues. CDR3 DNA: TGTGCCAGCAGCAGGGGTAGGGACACTGAAGCTTTCTTT. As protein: CASSRGRDTEAFF.

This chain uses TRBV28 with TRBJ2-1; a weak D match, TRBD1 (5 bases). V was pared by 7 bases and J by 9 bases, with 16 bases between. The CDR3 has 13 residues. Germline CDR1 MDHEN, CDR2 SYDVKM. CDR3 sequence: CASTQAGFGEQFF. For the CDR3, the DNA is TGTGCCAGCACTCAAGCAGGGTTTGGTGAGCAGTTCTTC.

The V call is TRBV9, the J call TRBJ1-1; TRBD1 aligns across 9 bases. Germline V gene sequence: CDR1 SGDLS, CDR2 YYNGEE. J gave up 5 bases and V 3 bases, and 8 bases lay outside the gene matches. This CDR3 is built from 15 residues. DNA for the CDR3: TGTGCCAGCAGCGCTCGACAGGGGGGAATAACTGAAGCTTTCTTT. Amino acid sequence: CASSARQGGITEAFF.

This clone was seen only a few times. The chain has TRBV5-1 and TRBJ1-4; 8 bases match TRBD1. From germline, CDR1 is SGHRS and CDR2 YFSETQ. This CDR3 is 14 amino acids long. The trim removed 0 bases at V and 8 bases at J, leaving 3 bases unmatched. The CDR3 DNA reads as TGCGCCAGCAGCTTGGTGGCAGGGGGCGAAAAACTGTTTTTT. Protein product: CASSLVAGGEKLFF.

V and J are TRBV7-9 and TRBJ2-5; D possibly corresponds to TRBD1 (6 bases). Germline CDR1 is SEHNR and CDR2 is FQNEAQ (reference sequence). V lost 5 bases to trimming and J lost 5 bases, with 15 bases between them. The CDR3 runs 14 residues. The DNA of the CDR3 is TGTGCCAGCAGCCAAACAGGGAGTAGGGAGACCCAGTACTTC. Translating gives CASSQTGSRETQYF. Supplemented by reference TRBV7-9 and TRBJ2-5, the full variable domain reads DTGVSQNPRHKITKRGQNVTFRCDPISEHNRLYWYRQTLGQGPEFLTYFQNEAQLEKSRLLSDRFSAERPKGSFSTLEIQRTEQGDSAMYLCASSQTGSRETQYFGPGTRLLVL.

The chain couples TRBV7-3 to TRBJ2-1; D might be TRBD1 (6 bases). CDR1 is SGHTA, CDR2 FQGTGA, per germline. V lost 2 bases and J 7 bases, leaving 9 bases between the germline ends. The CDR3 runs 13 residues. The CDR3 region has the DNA TGTGCCAGCAGCTTAGCCAGGGGTAATGAGCAGTTCTTC. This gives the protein CASSLARGNEQFF.

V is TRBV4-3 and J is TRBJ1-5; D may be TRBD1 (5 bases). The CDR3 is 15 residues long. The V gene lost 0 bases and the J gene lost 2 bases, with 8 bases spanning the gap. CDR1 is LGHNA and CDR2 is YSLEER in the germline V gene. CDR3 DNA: TGCGCCAGCAGCCAAGACAGGGTCGGCAATCAGCCCCAGCATTTT. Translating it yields CASSQDRVGNQPQHF.

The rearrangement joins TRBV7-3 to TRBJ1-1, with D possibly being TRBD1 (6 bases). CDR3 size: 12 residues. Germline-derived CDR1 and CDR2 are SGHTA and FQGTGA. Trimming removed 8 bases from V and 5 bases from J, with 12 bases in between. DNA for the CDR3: TGTGCCAGCGGGGGCTCGGGAACTGAAGCTTTCTTT. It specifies CASGGSGTEAFF.

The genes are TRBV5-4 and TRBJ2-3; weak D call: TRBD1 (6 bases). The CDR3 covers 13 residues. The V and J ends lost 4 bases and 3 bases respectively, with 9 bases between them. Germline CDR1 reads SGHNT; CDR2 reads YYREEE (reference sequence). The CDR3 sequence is CASSAGTTDTQYF. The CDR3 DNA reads TGTGCCAGCAGCGCAGGGACAACAGATACGCAGTATTTT.

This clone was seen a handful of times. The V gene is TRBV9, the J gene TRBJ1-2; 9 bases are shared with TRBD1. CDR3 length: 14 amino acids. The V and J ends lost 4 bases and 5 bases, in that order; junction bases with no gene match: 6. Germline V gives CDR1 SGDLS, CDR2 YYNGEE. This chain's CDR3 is CASSPGTGSYGYTF. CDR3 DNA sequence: TGTGCCAGCAGCCCCGGGACAGGGTCTTATGGCTACACCTTC.

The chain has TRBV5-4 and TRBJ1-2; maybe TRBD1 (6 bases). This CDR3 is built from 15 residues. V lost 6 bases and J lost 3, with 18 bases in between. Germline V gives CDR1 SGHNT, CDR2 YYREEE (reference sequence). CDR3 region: CASIPEGQGYYGYTF. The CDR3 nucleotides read TGTGCCAGCATCCCCGAAGGGCAGGGGTACTATGGCTACACCTTC.

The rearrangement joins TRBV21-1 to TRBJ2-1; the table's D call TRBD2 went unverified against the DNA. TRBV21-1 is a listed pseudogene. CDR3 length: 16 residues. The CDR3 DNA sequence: TGTGCCAGCAGCAAAAACACTAGCTACCGAATTAATGAGCAGTTCTTC. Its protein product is CASSKNTSYRINEQFF.

CDR3 residues: CASSFDGGYEKLFF. CDR3 bases: TGCGCCAGCAGCTTTGACGGGGGGTATGAAAAACTGTTTTTT. The chain carries TRBV5-1 and TRBJ1-4; D may be TRBD1 (5 bases). Trimming shortened V by 2 bases and J by 6 bases, and 11 bases separated the two germline ends. The CDR3 extends over 14 amino acids. Germline CDR1 and CDR2: SGHRS and YFSETQ. Based on the CDR3 plus reference TRBV5-1 and TRBJ1-4, the full variable domain is KAGVTQTPRYLIKTRGQQVTLSCSPISGHRSVSWYQQTPGQGLQFLFEYFSETQRNKGNFPGRFSGRQFSNSRSEMNVSTLELGDSALYLCASSFDGGYEKLFFGSGTQLSVL.

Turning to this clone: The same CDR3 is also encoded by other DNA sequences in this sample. CDR3 sequence (DNA): TGTGCCAGCAGTTCGTCGGGACAGGGAAGAACTGAAGCTTTCTTT. It is translated as CASSSSGQGRTEAFF. The rearrangement joins TRBV6-5 to TRBJ1-1; TRBD1 matches at 9 bases. Trimming at V came to 4 bases and at J to 5 bases, leaving 8 bases not matched to a gene. This CDR3 has 15 amino acids. Germline loops: CDR1 MNHEY, CDR2 SVGAGI.